The clone carrying this T cell receptor (beta chain) was observed many times. Its matching antigen is unknown. Authors of the study amplified TCR beta CDR3 regions from RNA transcripts. With the HTBI primer set, the TCR CDR3 went through a first round of RT-PCR. TCRdb passed the multiplex PCR reads through MiXCR, listing each CDR3 protein once. The top ten clones hold roughly 7% of a sample with around 600,000 distinct CDR3 sequences, around 14% of them seen once. These data are taken from a study of T cells in Graves' hyperthyroidism and ophthalmopathy. Findings of the study overall: In the blood, most expanded thyroid clonotypes above 0.001 appeared as well.

Not enrolled were patients with uncontrolled infection, other autoimmune disease, pregnancy or lactation. CDR3 size: 13 residues. The germline V gene encodes CDR1 ENHRY and CDR2 SYGVKD. Germline trimming cut 7 bases from V and 5 bases from J; bases unmatched to any gene: 7. The origin of this receptor is a woman aged 18-29 years with Graves' ophthalmopathy. The chain combines TRBV10-3 with TRBJ2-5, with 7 bases that match TRBD1. Sequenced: blood. The CDR3 nucleotides are TGTGCCATCAATCGAGGGGGCGAGGAGACCCAGTACTTC. Translating gives CAINRGGEETQYF.